The clone carrying this T cell receptor beta chain has at least ten counts. Its antigen is currently unknown. TCR beta CDR3 sequences were amplified from RNA transcripts. Researchers ran a first-round RT-PCR on the TCR CDR3 using the HTBI primer set. Each CDR3 protein gets one entry after TCRdb re-called the multiplex PCR reads with MiXCR. The sample records 550,000 to 700,000 distinct CDR3 sequences, about 43% being singletons. The data were obtained in a study of T cells in Graves' hyperthyroidism and ophthalmopathy. Broader study findings: The majority of expanded thyroid clonotypes above 0.001 also appeared in blood.

Trimming pared 7 bases from V and 5 bases from J, leaving 15 bases between. The CDR3 runs to 13 residues. Germline CDR1 SGHRS, CDR2 YFSETQ. Sequencing was carried out using peripheral blood or thyroid tissue (not recorded which). The source is an adult woman with Graves' disease, either hyperthyroidism or ophthalmopathy (not recorded which). The chain carries TRBV5-1 and TRBJ2-5; TRBD1 or TRBD2 may be the D gene (5 bases each). CDR3 loop: CASFGTRGETQYF. CDR3 in DNA: TGCGCCAGCTTCGGGACGCGAGGCGAGACCCAGTACTTC.